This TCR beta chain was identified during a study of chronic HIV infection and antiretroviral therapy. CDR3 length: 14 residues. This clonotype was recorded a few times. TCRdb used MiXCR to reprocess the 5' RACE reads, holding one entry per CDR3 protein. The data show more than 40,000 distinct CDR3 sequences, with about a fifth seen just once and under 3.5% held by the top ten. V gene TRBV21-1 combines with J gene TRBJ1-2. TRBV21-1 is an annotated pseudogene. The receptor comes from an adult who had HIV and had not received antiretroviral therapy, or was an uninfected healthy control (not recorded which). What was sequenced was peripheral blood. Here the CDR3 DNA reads TGTGCCAGCAGCAACAATGAGGCAGACTATGGCTACACCTTC. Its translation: CASSNNEADYGYTF.